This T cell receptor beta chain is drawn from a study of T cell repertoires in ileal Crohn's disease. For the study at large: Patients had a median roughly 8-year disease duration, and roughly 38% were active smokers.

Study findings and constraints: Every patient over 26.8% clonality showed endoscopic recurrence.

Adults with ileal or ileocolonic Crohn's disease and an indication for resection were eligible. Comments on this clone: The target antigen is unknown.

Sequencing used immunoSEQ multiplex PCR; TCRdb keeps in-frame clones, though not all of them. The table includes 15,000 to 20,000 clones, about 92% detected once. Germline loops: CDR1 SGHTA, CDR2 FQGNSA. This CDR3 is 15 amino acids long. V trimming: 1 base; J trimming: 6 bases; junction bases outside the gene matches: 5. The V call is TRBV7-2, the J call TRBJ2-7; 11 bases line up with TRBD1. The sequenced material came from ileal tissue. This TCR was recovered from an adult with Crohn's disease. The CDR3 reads CASSLGTGGSLEQYF. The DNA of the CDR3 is TGTGCCAGCAGCTTAGGGACAGGGGGCTCTCTCGAGCAGTACTTC.